One T cell receptor beta chain is described in this entry. In the original workflow: Amplification with reference gene primers provided the estimates of nucleated cell counts. Repertoires were generated with immunoSEQ multiplex PCR, while TCRdb's copy carries only in-frame clones and drops some. V and J calls and clone size are copied from that table; D and trimming were computed from the DNA. The table includes about 55,000 clones, over 80% detected once. During active infection, Seattle patients enrolled and were then monitored through disease. The source of the sample is a study of blood T cell repertoires in COVID-19. Study-level information: Whether acute or convalescent, the COVID-19 samples came from the United States, Italy and Spain.

Germline V CDR1 and CDR2: MGHDK, SYGVNS. CDR3 length: 14 residues. V lost 6 bases, J lost 5 bases, and 14 bases lay in between. The chain uses TRBV25-1 and TRBJ1-5; D perhaps matches TRBD1 (6 bases). The TCR comes from a man aged 40-49 years with COVID-19, enrolled during active disease. The sequenced sample consisted of peripheral blood. The CDR3 nucleotides are TGTGCCAGCAGCCCAGGGGCGCCGTATCAGCCCCAGCATTTT. Translated: CASSPGAPYQPQHF.